This T cell receptor (beta chain) was identified in a study of cytomegalovirus exposure and HLA in healthy donors. Amplification used 60 Vbeta primers and 13 Jbeta primers. Assay used: immunoSEQ multiplex PCR; TCRdb lists only in-frame clones, some missing. In the table there are tens of thousands of clones, roughly a tenth of which are singletons. The germline gives CDR1 SGHRS, CDR2 YFSETQ. The CDR3 totals 13 residues. V was cut by 2 bases and J by 6 bases, with 9 bases left in between. Sequencing was carried out using PBMCs. The V call is TRBV5-1, the J call TRBJ2-4; D is uncertain. This TCR was recovered from a man between 60 and 75 years old in good health and CMV-seropositive. As DNA, the CDR3 is TGCGCCAGCAGCTTAGAACAGCTAAACATTCAGTACTTC. It yields the protein CASSLEQLNIQYF.